The 24 T cell receptor beta chains listed next were all sequenced from one sample in a study of T cells in tuberculosis. Some clones are missing from TCRdb's copy, which holds only in-frame ones; the method was immunoSEQ multiplex PCR. The repertoire holds about 31,000 clones, with 95% to 97% as singletons. Sequences were obtained from PBMCs. These receptor sequences come from a donor between 5 and 29 years old with latent tuberculosis or without tuberculosis infection.

The chain couples TRBV2 to TRBJ2-2; D call uncertain. Looked up from germline, CDR1 is SNHLY and CDR2 is FYNNEI. The V end was cut by 3 bases, the J end by 3 bases, with 8 bases between. This CDR3 comprises 14 residues. DNA for the CDR3: TGTGCCAGCAGTGAGCGGAAGTACACCGGGGAGCTGTTTTTT. Encoded protein: CASSERKYTGELFF.

V and J are TRBV14 and TRBJ2-2; D not resolved. The CDR3 runs 15 residues. Trimming cost V 1 base and J 6 bases, with 12 bases left between them. The germline V gene encodes CDR1 SGHDN and CDR2 FVKESK. CDR3 protein: CASSQGLRWAGELFF. DNA for the CDR3: TGTGCCAGCAGCCAAGGACTCCGCTGGGCCGGGGAGCTGTTTTTT.

The chain is built from TRBV2 and TRBJ2-1; TRBD2 aligns across 12 bases. CDR3 length: 13 amino acids. Germline trimming cut 5 bases from V and 10 bases from J; bases unmatched to any gene: 3. From germline, CDR1 is SNHLY and CDR2 FYNNEI. The CDR3 region has the DNA TGTGCCAGCAGTCGAACTAGCGGGGGGGAGCAGTTCTTC. Protein sequence: CASSRTSGGEQFF.

The rearrangement links TRBV4-1 to TRBJ2-7, with TRBD1 identical over 7 bases. Germline CDR1 is MGHRA and CDR2 is YSYEKL. CDR3 length: 16 residues. V trimming: 3 bases; J trimming: 2 bases; junction bases outside the gene matches: 10. DNA of the CDR3: TGCGCCAGCAGCCAGCAGGCGACAGGGAACGCCTACGAGCAGTACTTC. Translating gives CASSQQATGNAYEQYF.

The chain is built from TRBV5-1 and TRBJ2-2, with D perhaps TRBD2 (6 bases). V shed 7 bases and J shed 0 bases, with 13 bases lying between them. This CDR3 spans 15 amino acids. Germline-derived CDR1 and CDR2 are SGHRS and YFSETQ. CDR3 bases: TGCGCCAGCGGTACCGGGACTTCGAACACCGGGGAGCTGTTTTTT. Translated, it gives CASGTGTSNTGELFF. The full variable domain, with the rest looked up from reference TRBV5-1 and TRBJ2-2, is KAGVTQTPRYLIKTRGQQVTLSCSPISGHRSVSWYQQTPGQGLQFLFEYFSETQRNKGNFPGRFSGRQFSNSRSEMNVSTLELGDSALYLCASGTGTSNTGELFFGEGSRLTVL.

The V gene is TRBV27, the J gene TRBJ2-3, with D possibly TRBD2 on 6 matching bases. The ends were cut back, 5 bases at V and 8 bases at J, with 26 bases in the middle. The CDR3 sequence is 17 residues long. CDR1 and CDR2 (germline): MNHEY, SMNVEV (reference sequence). The CDR3 loop is CASSLSPSAVQRGTQYF. DNA of the CDR3: TGTGCCAGCAGTCTCTCTCCTAGCGCGGTGCAGAGGGGTACGCAGTATTTT.

The V gene is TRBV4-1, the J gene TRBJ2-1; 11 bases fit TRBD1. Germline CDR1 reads MGHRA; CDR2 reads YSYEKL. This CDR3 is 17 amino acids long. The junction had 9 bases not matched to a gene; V was cut back by 2 bases and J by 6 bases. Here the CDR3 reads CASSQSDRDRGFNEQFF. Here the CDR3 DNA reads TGCGCCAGCAGCCAATCCGACCGGGACAGGGGGTTCAATGAGCAGTTCTTC.

This rearrangement joins TRBV6-5 to TRBJ2-5; D unclear. The V and J ends lost 2 bases and 1 base respectively, with 8 bases between them. This CDR3 is built from 14 residues. Germline V gives CDR1 MNHEY, CDR2 SVGAGI. The DNA for the CDR3 is TGTGCCAGCAGTTACCTTTCTAGCCAAGAGACCCAGTACTTC. This sequence encodes CASSYLSSQETQYF.

V gene TRBV2 combines with J gene TRBJ2-4; D is possibly TRBD1 (5 bases). Trimming took 2 bases from V and 6 from J, leaving 14 bases between them. Germline values: CDR1 SNHLY, CDR2 FYNNEI. The CDR3 totals 15 residues. The CDR3 DNA reads as TGTGCCAGCAGTGAAAGGGGTCAAGCTTCAAACATTCAGTACTTC. It is translated as CASSERGQASNIQYF.

The sample holds one count of this clone. The chain employs TRBV6-5 and TRBJ1-1; 7 bases match TRBD1. This CDR3 is 16 amino acids long. CDR1 and CDR2 (germline): MNHEY, SVGAGI. After removal of 4 bases from V and 4 bases from J, the junction contained 12 bases not matched to a gene. The CDR3 DNA reads TGTGCCAGCAGTTCCGCGGACAGGAGCTGGCGCACTGAAGCTTTCTTT. Encoded protein: CASSSADRSWRTEAFF.

The V call is TRBV2, the J call TRBJ2-5; no clear D gene. This CDR3 comprises 12 residues. V lost 4 bases to trimming and J lost 2 bases, with 5 bases between them. Germline V gives CDR1 SNHLY, CDR2 FYNNEI. The CDR3 DNA reads TGTGCCAGCAGTGCCGGGCAAGAGACCCAGTACTTC. Translation: CASSAGQETQYF.

The CDR3 region has the DNA TGTGCCAGCAGTTCGACAGGGGGACATCAGCCCCAGCATTTT. The encoded protein is CASSSTGGHQPQHF. The V and J genes are TRBV6-5 and TRBJ1-5; 9 bases are shared with TRBD1. CDR3 size: 14 residues. Per germline, CDR1 MNHEY and CDR2 SVGAGI. J gave up 5 bases and V 4 bases, and 3 bases lay outside the gene matches.

CDR3 sequence (DNA): TGTGCCAGCAGTGAGAATCCAGTGAACACTGAAGCTTTCTTT. This gives the protein CASSENPVNTEAFF. This chain uses TRBV25-1 with TRBJ1-1; no definite D call. Trimming pared 3 bases from V and 0 bases from J, leaving 8 bases between. The CDR3 spans 14 residues. Looked up from germline, CDR1 is MGHDK and CDR2 is SYGVNS.

A single count supports this clone. The chain links TRBV4-1 to TRBJ1-1; TRBD1 matches at 8 bases. J gave up 3 bases and V 1 base, and 4 bases lay outside the gene matches. CDR3 length: 15 residues. Germline V CDR1 and CDR2: MGHRA, YSYEKL. The CDR3 DNA follows: TGCGCCAGCAGCCAAGTGGACAGGGATGACACTGAAGCTTTCTTT. Amino acids: CASSQVDRDDTEAFF.

This chain links TRBV5-1 with TRBJ2-1; 10 positions match TRBD2. With V trimmed by 2 bases and J by 5 bases, 7 bases remained unmatched. CDR1 and CDR2 (germline): SGHRS, YFSETQ. The CDR3 spans 16 residues. CDR3 protein: CASSFKERGGHNEQFF. In DNA, the CDR3 is TGCGCCAGCAGCTTCAAAGAGCGGGGGGGCCACAATGAGCAGTTCTTC.

The chain links TRBV4-2 to TRBJ2-5; 8 bases align to TRBD2. Germline CDR1 is LGHNA and CDR2 is YNFKEQ. V dropped 0 bases and J dropped 5; count of bases not matched to a gene: 8. The length of the CDR3 is 16 residues. This CDR3 reads CASSQDGGLAGETQYF. The CDR3 nucleotides read TGTGCCAGCAGCCAAGATGGCGGGCTAGCGGGCGAGACCCAGTACTTC.

The V gene is TRBV9, the J gene TRBJ1-1, with TRBD1 as a possible D gene (5 bases). The CDR3 consists of 15 residues. Germline CDR1 reads SGDLS; CDR2 reads YYNGEE. The V and J ends lost 0 bases and 0 bases respectively, with 9 bases between them. Written as DNA, the CDR3 is TGTGCCAGCAGCGTAGAAGGACACATGAACACTGAAGCTTTCTTT. Translating gives CASSVEGHMNTEAFF. Complete variable domain (other parts from reference TRBV9 and TRBJ1-1): DSGVTQTPKHLITATGQRVTLRCSPRSGDLSVYWYQQSLDQGLQFLIQYYNGEERAKGNILERFSAQQFPDLHSELNLSSLELGDSALYFCASSVEGHMNTEAFFGQGTRLTVV.

This chain joins TRBV6-1 and TRBJ1-4; 9 bases match TRBD1. Trimming cost V 3 bases and J 8 bases; bases outside gene matches: 7. The CDR3 contains 15 residues. CDR1 is MNHNS, CDR2 SASEGT, per germline. The CDR3 region is CASSDRDRVEEKLFF. The CDR3 DNA reads TGTGCCAGCAGTGACCGGGACAGGGTGGAGGAAAAACTGTTTTTT.

This sequence joins TRBV5-1 and TRBJ2-7; D perhaps matches TRBD2 (5 bases). The CDR3 covers 14 residues. V was clipped by 4 bases and J by 5 bases, with 16 bases between them. The germline V gene encodes CDR1 SGHRS and CDR2 YFSETQ. The CDR3 loop is CASSLSGRIDEQYF. CDR3 nucleotide sequence: TGCGCCAGCAGCCTAAGTGGGAGAATCGACGAGCAGTACTTC.

This clone appeared once. This chain joins TRBV5-1 and TRBJ1-1, with no clear D. Germline CDR1 reads SGHRS; CDR2 reads YFSETQ. With 3 bases removed from V and 1 base from J, the gap between germline ends came to 10 bases. The CDR3 is 14 amino acids. CDR3 region: CASSSAPGNTEAFF. The CDR3 region has the DNA TGCGCCAGCAGCTCCGCCCCAGGGAACACTGAAGCTTTCTTT. The whole variable domain, filled in from reference TRBV5-1 and TRBJ1-1, reads KAGVTQTPRYLIKTRGQQVTLSCSPISGHRSVSWYQQTPGQGLQFLFEYFSETQRNKGNFPGRFSGRQFSNSRSEMNVSTLELGDSALYLCASSSAPGNTEAFFGQGTRLTVV.

This clone was seen only once. The CDR3 DNA is TGTGCCAGTAGTGGCATGAACACTGAAGCTTTCTTT. Its protein is CASSGMNTEAFF. The chain employs TRBV19 and TRBJ1-1; D not resolved. Between the trimmed V and J ends, which lost 5 bases and 0 bases, there was a span of 4 bases. There are 12 residues in the CDR3. CDR1 is LNHDA, CDR2 SQIVND, per germline (reference sequence). The complete variable domain, with remaining parts taken from reference TRBV19 and TRBJ1-1, reads DGGITQSPKYLFRKEGQNVTLSCEQNLNHDAMYWYRQDPGQGLRLIYYSQIVNDFQKGDIAEGYSVSREKKESFPLTVTSAQKNPTAFYLCASSGMNTEAFFGQGTRLTVV.

The chain joins TRBV28 to TRBJ1-2, with no clear D. V was shortened by 6 bases and J by 1 base, with 18 bases between the two germline ends. This CDR3 region has 16 residues. Germline values: CDR1 MDHEN, CDR2 SYDVKM. The CDR3 reads CASSIAAGIFNYGYTF. The DNA for the CDR3 is TGTGCCAGCAGCATAGCCGCCGGGATCTTTAACTATGGCTACACCTTC.

This clone appeared a single time. The CDR3 DNA sequence: TGCGCCAGCAGCTTGGAGCGGGGTCCGAACACCGGGGAGCTGTTTTTT. Translating it yields CASSLERGPNTGELFF. This chain connects TRBV5-1 to TRBJ2-2; 7 nucleotides agree with TRBD2. The CDR3 is made up of 16 amino acids. With 0 bases clipped from V and 0 bases from J, the junction kept 2 bases outside the gene matches. The germline gives CDR1 SGHRS, CDR2 YFSETQ.

The J gene is TRBJ1-4, the V gene TRBV7-3; no definite D call. V was clipped by 5 bases and J by 15 bases, with 16 bases between them. This CDR3 spans 12 amino acids. The germline CDR1 and CDR2 sequences are SGHTA and FQGTGA. The CDR3 here is CASSQMGGPLFF. CDR3 sequence (DNA): TGTGCCAGCAGCCAGATGGGAGGGCCCTTGTTTTTT.